One sample yielded the 10 T cell receptor beta chains listed below, sequenced in a study of early T cells in non-severe SARS-CoV-2 infection. TCRdb itself ran the 5' RACE reads through MiXCR, one entry per CDR3 protein. The top ten hold roughly 6% of the sample, which has about 56,000 distinct CDR3 sequences, about 10% seen once. Material for sequencing was whole blood. These receptors came from an adult who was a healthcare worker with PCR-confirmed SARS-CoV-2 infection or an uninfected control (not recorded which).

The chain links TRBV7-9 to TRBJ2-5, with D maybe TRBD1 (6 bases). From germline, CDR1 is SEHNR and CDR2 FQNEAQ (reference sequence). CDR3 length: 16 amino acids. The V and J ends lost 1 base and 0 bases respectively, with 12 bases between them. In DNA, the CDR3 is TGTGCCAGCAGCTTAGTCGGGACACACGACCAAGAGACCCAGTACTTC. Protein: CASSLVGTHDQETQYF.

The chain combines TRBV5-6 with TRBJ2-7; 12 bases are a match to TRBD2. V lost 0 bases, J lost 7 bases, and 5 bases stayed unmatched. The CDR3 spans 15 residues. From germline, CDR1 is SGHDT and CDR2 YYEEEE. The CDR3 region has the DNA TGTGCCAGCAGCTTGGGACTAGCGGGGGCCGGTGAGCAGTACTTC. Translation gives CASSLGLAGAGEQYF.

This clonotype was counted many times. The chain couples TRBV5-5 to TRBJ2-7; D is tentatively TRBD1 or TRBD2 (5 bases each). Trimming took off 0 bases at V and 10 bases at J, with 11 bases between the two ends. Germline values: CDR1 SGHKS, CDR2 YYEKEE (reference sequence). The CDR3 consists of 12 residues. CDR3 bases: TGTGCCAGCAGCTTGGGAAGGGGACCCCAGTACTTC. Translated, it gives CASSLGRGPQYF.

This clonotype has at least ten counts. In DNA, the CDR3 is TGTGCCAGCAGCAGGGGACGAGGTAACTATGGCTACACCTTC. Protein product: CASSRGRGNYGYTF. The chain joins TRBV9 to TRBJ1-2, with D possibly being TRBD1 (5 bases). The CDR3 loop spans 14 amino acids. Trimming took off 4 bases at V and 1 base at J, with 11 bases between the two ends. From germline, CDR1 is SGDLS and CDR2 YYNGEE.

This clonotype was detected only a few times. The chain carries TRBV7-8 and TRBJ2-1, with D perhaps being TRBD1 or TRBD2 (6 bases each). Germline lookup yields CDR1 SGHVS and CDR2 FQNEAQ. V dropped 5 bases and J dropped 5 bases, with 13 bases sitting between them. The CDR3 is made up of 14 amino acids. Written as DNA, the CDR3 is TGTGCCAGCAGCCGAGTCGGGGGCGACAATGAGCAGTTCTTC. Encoded protein: CASSRVGGDNEQFF.

This clonotype has only a few counts. The V call is TRBV7-2, the J call TRBJ2-1; weak D call: TRBD2 (5 bases). This CDR3 contains 15 residues. Per germline, CDR1 SGHTA and CDR2 FQGNSA. V dropped 4 bases and J dropped 4 bases, with 14 bases sitting between them. CDR3 bases: TGTGCCAGCAGCTATAACACCGGGGAATACAATGAGCAGTTCTTC. Protein: CASSYNTGEYNEQFF. The full variable domain, in which reference TRBV7-2 and TRBJ2-1 provide the parts outside the CDR3, is GAGVSQSPSNKVTEKGKDVELRCDPISGHTALYWYRQSLGQGLEFLIYFQGNSAPDKSGLPSDRFSAERTGGSVSTLTIQRTQQEDSAVYLCASSYNTGEYNEQFFGPGTRLTVL.

V gene TRBV29-1 combines with J gene TRBJ2-7; D might be TRBD1 (6 bases). CDR1 and CDR2 from the germline V gene are SQVTM and ANQGSEA. There are 11 residues in the CDR3. Trimming removed 6 bases from V and 3 bases from J, with 9 bases in between. The chain's CDR3 is CSVLDSYEQYF. CDR3 in DNA: TGCAGCGTCCTGGACAGCTACGAGCAGTACTTC.

There are many counts of this clonotype. The CDR3 DNA follows: TGTGCCAGCAGTTTATTAGTTGGACGAAATGAGCAGTTCTTC. It specifies CASSLLVGRNEQFF. The V call is TRBV27, the J call TRBJ2-1; D is undetermined. Germline CDR1 reads MNHEY; CDR2 reads SMNVEV (reference sequence). V lost 1 base and J lost 7, with 11 bases in between. The CDR3 sequence is 14 residues long.

This clonotype was seen ten or more times. The rearrangement links TRBV7-9 to TRBJ2-7, with TRBD1 matching 7 bases. This CDR3 contains 14 residues. Germline loops: CDR1 SEHNR, CDR2 FQNEAQ (reference sequence). V trimming: 5 bases; J trimming: 4 bases; junction bases outside the gene matches: 8. The DNA of the CDR3 is TGTGCCAGCAGCCCAGTGGGCAGGGGGTACGAGCAGTACTTC. Translating it yields CASSPVGRGYEQYF.

This chain links TRBV7-2 with TRBJ1-1; D may be TRBD1 (6 bases). CDR3 length: 16 amino acids. Trimming left V 5 bases short and J 1 base short, with 17 bases between. Germline-derived CDR1 and CDR2 are SGHTA and FQGNSA. In DNA, the CDR3 is TGTGCCAGCAGCCCCGCCCCCCTCAGGGGGAACACTGAAGCTTTCTTT. Protein product: CASSPAPLRGNTEAFF.